This is a list of T cell receptor beta chains from one sample in a study of T cell repertoires in cytomegalovirus infection. TCRdb re-called the reads with MiXCR, one entry per CDR3 protein. The sample includes 400,000 or so distinct CDR3 sequences, roughly 31% seen only once; the top ten take roughly 13%. The sample taken for sequencing was PBMCs. These receptor sequences come from a human donor in good health (CMV status not recorded). Some clones in this sample may be carry-over from other donors' samples. Both conserved end residues are part of each CDR3. Not every row has a clone size; where given, it reads once, few, many or a size class.

J | V | size | CDR3
TRBJ2-7 | TRBV4-2 | many | CASSQSQGRGPYEQYF
TRBJ2-5 | TRBV7-2 | - | CASSFILAETQYF
TRBJ2-1 | TRBV6-1 | many | CASSETPAGSSYNEQFF
TRBJ1-1 | TRBV6-1 | - | CASSAKLNTEAFF
TRBJ1-1 | TRBV7-2 | few | CASSPGQYDTEAFF
TRBJ1-6 | TRBV5-5 | - | CASSFYRGSYNSPLHF
TRBJ1-5 | TRBV23-1 | - | CASSQTYQEESEYSNQPQHF
TRBJ2-3 | TRBV7-6 | - | CASSPSRVTDTQYF
TRBJ1-2 | TRBV6-1 | - | CASRLSGGNYGYTF
TRBJ1-3 | TRBV20-1 | - | CSALGNTIYF
TRBJ2-3 | TRBV7-8 | many | CASLKGLAGASDTQYF
TRBJ1-1 | TRBV6-2/TRBV6-3 | few | CASSLTVSSVGAFF
TRBJ1-1 | TRBV6-5 | - | CASSQRQVPEAFF
TRBJ2-3 | TRBV7-8 | - | CASSFQEKGTDTQYF
TRBJ1-1 | TRBV19 | few | CASLQGAEAFF
TRBJ1-1 | TRBV5-1 | - | CASSLSHMNTEAFF
TRBJ1-1 | TRBV2 | - | CASSEEMGQIDPEAFF
TRBJ1-1 | TRBV20-1 | - | CSASGRASLYTEAFF
TRBJ1-1 | TRBV3-1 | few | CASSPTLGGRTEAFF
TRBJ1-1 | TRBV29-1 | - | CSVEDGGEAFF
TRBJ1-1 | TRBV5-6 | many | CASSLRLTEAFF
TRBJ1-6 | TRBV28 | - | CASSTIRVAHLGYNSPLHF
TRBJ2-5 | TRBV7-9 | - | CASSLDAGGQETQYF
TRBJ2-7 | TRBV7-2 | many | CASSFILQGGEQYF
TRBJ2-7 | TRBV12-3/TRBV12-4 | few | CASSLTLGALSQGQYF
TRBJ1-4 | TRBV6-6 | few | CASASTRSPATNEKLFF
TRBJ1-1 | TRBV12-3/TRBV12-4 | - | CATAEVNTEAFF
TRBJ1-5 | TRBV24-1 | few | CATSDGTSNQPQHF
TRBJ2-7 | TRBV29-1 | - | CSVEDRAGQTFPYEQYF
TRBJ1-6 | TRBV6-5 | few | CASRSRGRGPYNSPLHF
TRBJ2-7 | TRBV6-5 | - | CASSYQGRGHEQYF
TRBJ1-2 | TRBV6-8 | - | CASSYSDRREIDYGYTF
TRBJ2-5 | TRBV14 | once | CASSQARGQGETQYF
TRBJ2-2 | TRBV5-4 | - | CASSLVAARGTGELFF
TRBJ2-7 | TRBV30 | many | CAWSGPGHEQYF
TRBJ1-5 | TRBV2 | - | CASSTRPASNQPQHF
TRBJ2-1 | TRBV7-6 | few | CASSLAPSAIEQFF
TRBJ2-3 | TRBV11-2 | - | CASSPDRVGSDTQYF
TRBJ2-1 | TRBV5-4 | many | CASSGGGHNEQFF
TRBJ2-3 | TRBV7-2 | many | CASSVGLVADTQYF
TRBJ1-5 | TRBV11-2 | many | CASSLEASNQPQHF
TRBJ2-7 | TRBV6-5 | - | CASSYSRGVRAYEQYF
TRBJ2-7 | TRBV7-6 | - | CASSLVSGAPNYEQYF
TRBJ2-3 | TRBV25-1 | - | CASSESSGTGRDTQYF
TRBJ2-7 | TRBV4-1 | - | CASIHRAGADYEQYF
TRBJ2-5 | TRBV6-1 | few | CASSEYGSGTQYF
TRBJ1-5 | TRBV4-3 | - | CASSQHYNQPQHF
TRBJ1-1 | TRBV18 | - | CASSPTGTTEDFF
TRBJ2-1 | TRBV2 | once | CASSSNGGRNEQFF
TRBJ2-1 | TRBV4-1 | - | CASSRGELGSYNEQLF
TRBJ1-2 | TRBV5-1 | few | CASSLAGENYGYTF
TRBJ2-7 | TRBV7-3 | few | CASSRDNAAYEQYF
TRBJ1-5 | TRBV6-2/TRBV6-3 | - | CASSYAAGGNQPQHF
TRBJ2-7 | TRBV7-6 | - | CASSAGPTAYEQYF
TRBJ1-5 | TRBV29-1 | - | CSFSGVNQPQHF
TRBJ1-6 | TRBV5-6 | - | CASTSGGVFFNSPLHF
TRBJ2-2 | TRBV28 | few | CASKQGGTGELFF
TRBJ2-1 | TRBV4-1 | - | CASSQEGGTSGFVREQFF
TRBJ2-1 | TRBV19 | - | CASTPRGLRDYQREQFF
TRBJ1-5 | TRBV7-2 | - | CASSPAVVQGNQPQHF